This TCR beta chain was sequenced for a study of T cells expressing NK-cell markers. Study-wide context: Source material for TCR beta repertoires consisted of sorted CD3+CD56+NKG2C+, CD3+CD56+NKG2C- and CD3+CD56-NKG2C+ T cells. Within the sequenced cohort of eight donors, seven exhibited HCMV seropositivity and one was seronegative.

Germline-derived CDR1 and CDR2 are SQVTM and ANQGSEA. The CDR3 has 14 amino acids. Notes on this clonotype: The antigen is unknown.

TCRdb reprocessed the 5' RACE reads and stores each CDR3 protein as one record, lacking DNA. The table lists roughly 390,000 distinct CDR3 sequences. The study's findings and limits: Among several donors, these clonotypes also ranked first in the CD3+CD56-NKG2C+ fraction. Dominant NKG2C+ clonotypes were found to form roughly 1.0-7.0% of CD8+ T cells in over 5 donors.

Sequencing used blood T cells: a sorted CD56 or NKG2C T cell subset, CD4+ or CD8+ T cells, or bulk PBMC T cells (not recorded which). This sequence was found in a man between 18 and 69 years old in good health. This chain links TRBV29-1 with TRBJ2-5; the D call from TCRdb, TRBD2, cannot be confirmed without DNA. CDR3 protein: CSVSGHWGGETQYF.